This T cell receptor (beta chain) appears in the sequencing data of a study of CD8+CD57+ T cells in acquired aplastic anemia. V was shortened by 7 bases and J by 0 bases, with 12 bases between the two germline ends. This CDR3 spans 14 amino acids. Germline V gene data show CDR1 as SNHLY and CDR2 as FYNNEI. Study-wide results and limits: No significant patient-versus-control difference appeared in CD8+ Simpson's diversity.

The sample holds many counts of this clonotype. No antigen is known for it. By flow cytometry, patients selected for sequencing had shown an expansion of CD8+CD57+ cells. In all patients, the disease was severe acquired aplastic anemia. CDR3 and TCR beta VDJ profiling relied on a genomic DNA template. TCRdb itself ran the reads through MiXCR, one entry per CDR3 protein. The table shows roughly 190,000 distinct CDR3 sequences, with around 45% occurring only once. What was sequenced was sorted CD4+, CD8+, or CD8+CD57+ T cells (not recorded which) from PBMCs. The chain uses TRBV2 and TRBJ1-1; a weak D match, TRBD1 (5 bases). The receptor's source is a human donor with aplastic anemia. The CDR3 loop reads CASTKGRLNTEAFF. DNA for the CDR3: TGTGCCAGCACGAAGGGACGGTTGAACACTGAAGCTTTCTTT.